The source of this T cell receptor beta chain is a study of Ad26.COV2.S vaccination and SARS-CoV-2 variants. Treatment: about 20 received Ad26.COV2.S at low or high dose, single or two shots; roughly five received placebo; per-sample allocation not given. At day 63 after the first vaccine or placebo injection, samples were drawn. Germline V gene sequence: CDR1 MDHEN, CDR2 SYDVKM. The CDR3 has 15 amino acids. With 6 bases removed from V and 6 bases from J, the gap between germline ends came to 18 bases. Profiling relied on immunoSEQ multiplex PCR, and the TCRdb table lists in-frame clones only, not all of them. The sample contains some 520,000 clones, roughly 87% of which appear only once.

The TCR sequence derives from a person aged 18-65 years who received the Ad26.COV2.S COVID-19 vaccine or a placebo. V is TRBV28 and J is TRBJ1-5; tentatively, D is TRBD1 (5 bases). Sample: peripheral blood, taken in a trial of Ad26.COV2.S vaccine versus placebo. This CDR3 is CASRSGPHEGQPQHF. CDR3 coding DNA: TGTGCCAGCAGATCGGGACCCCACGAAGGTCAGCCCCAGCATTTT.